Each of the 9 T cell receptor beta chains below was sequenced from the same sample in a study of beta chain features in type 1 diabetes. Expressed TCRB transcripts were sequenced after all isolated RNA was converted to cDNA. Some clones are missing from TCRdb's copy, which holds only in-frame ones; the method was immunoSEQ multiplex PCR. The sample includes around 300,000 clones, about 8.5% of them seen just once. Material: central memory CD4+ T cells from blood. Receptors originate from a woman younger than 35 in good health.

Only a few counts were recorded for this clone. The J gene is TRBJ2-5, the V gene TRBV25-1; a possible D gene is TRBD1 (5 bases). Trimming cost V 0 bases and J 3 bases, with 8 bases left between them. The CDR3 spans 14 residues. Germline CDR1 is MGHDK and CDR2 is SYGVNS. The CDR3 here is CASSEYGHKETQYF. CDR3 in DNA: TGTGCCAGCAGTGAATATGGACACAAAGAGACCCAGTACTTC.

This clone appeared a few times. J is TRBJ1-3 and V is TRBV7-9; D ambiguous. Germline V gene lookup returns CDR1 SEHNR and CDR2 FQNEAQ (reference sequence). V was shortened by 1 base and J by 0 bases, with 7 bases between the two germline ends. The CDR3 consists of 15 residues. The CDR3 region is CASSLVLTSGNTIYF. In DNA, the CDR3 is TGTGCCAGCAGCTTAGTGCTGACCTCTGGAAACACCATATATTTT.

CDR3 DNA: TGTGCCAGCAGCTTAAAGGGGTACGAGCAGTACGTC. Protein product: CASSLKGYEQYV. The chain couples TRBV7-8 to TRBJ2-7; tentative D call: TRBD1 (5 bases). This CDR3 is 12 amino acids long. Looked up from germline, CDR1 is SGHVS and CDR2 is FQNEAQ. The V gene lost 2 bases and the J gene lost 4 bases, with 6 bases spanning the gap.

The V call is TRBV5-6, the J call TRBJ1-2; 9 bases agree with TRBD1. CDR1 is SGHDT and CDR2 is YYEEEE in the germline V gene. V trimming: 4 bases; J trimming: 3 bases; junction bases outside the gene matches: 4. There are 14 residues in the CDR3. The CDR3: CASSEWTGDYGYTF. The CDR3 region has the DNA TGTGCCAGCAGCGAATGGACAGGGGACTATGGCTACACCTTC.

The CDR3 loop reads CASSYRKGWQETQYF. CDR3 nucleotide sequence: TGTGCCAGCAGTTACCGCAAGGGATGGCAAGAGACCCAGTACTTC. The V gene is TRBV6-5, the J gene TRBJ2-5; D not certain. The CDR3 runs 15 residues. Germline V CDR1 and CDR2: MNHEY, SVGAGI. Trimming cost V 2 bases and J 2 bases, with 12 bases left between them.

The chain links TRBV30 to TRBJ1-4, with D unresolved. CDR1 and CDR2 (germline): GTSNPN, SVGIG (reference sequence). V lost 0 bases, J lost 8 bases, and 1 base lay in between. This CDR3 spans 10 amino acids. The CDR3 region is CAWSVEKLFF. CDR3 in DNA: TGTGCCTGGAGTGTGGAAAAACTGTTTTTT.

This clone was observed a few times. This chain links TRBV29-1 with TRBJ1-2; maybe TRBD1 (5 bases). With 7 bases removed from V and 6 bases from J, the gap between germline ends came to 15 bases. This CDR3 is built from 12 residues. Per the germline V gene, CDR1 is SQVTM and CDR2 is ANQGSEA. The CDR3 protein is CSAPLGGDGYTF. The DNA of the CDR3 is TGCAGCGCCCCCCTCGGGGGGGATGGCTACACCTTC. Looking up the rest from reference TRBV29-1 and TRBJ1-2 gives the full variable domain: SAVISQKPSRDICQRGTSLTIQCQVDSQVTMMFWYRQQPGQSLTLIATANQGSEATYESGFVIDKFPISRPNLTFSTLTVSNMSPEDSSIYLCSAPLGGDGYTFGSGTRLTVV.

This rearrangement joins TRBV7-8 to TRBJ2-1, with 15 bases aligning to TRBD2. The CDR3 length is 17 residues. The germline V gene has CDR1 SGHVS and CDR2 FQNEAQ. The V gene end was trimmed by 4 bases and the J gene end by 3 bases; junction bases not matched to a gene: 4. The CDR3 protein is CASSWTSGGGGYNEQFF. DNA of the CDR3: TGTGCCAGCAGCTGGACTAGCGGGGGGGGAGGCTACAATGAGCAGTTCTTC.

The chain combines TRBV11-1 with TRBJ1-2; 7 bases align to TRBD1. Germline V gene data show CDR1 as SGHAT and CDR2 as FQDESV (reference sequence). Germline trimming cut 1 base from V and 4 bases from J; bases unmatched to any gene: 6. CDR3 length: 15 residues. Written as DNA, the CDR3 is TGTGCCAGCAGCTTAGAGGGACAGAGGAGCTATGGCTACACCTTC. Protein product: CASSLEGQRSYGYTF.